This T cell receptor (beta chain) emerged from a study of T cells in tumors after PD-1 blockade. Input was roughly 550 ng to 6,500 ng of genomic DNA from tumor or blood. As to this clone: Its antigen is currently unknown.

Study-wide points: Some novel exhausted tumor clones appeared in pre-treatment blood, suggesting peripheral recruitment.

The germline V gene has CDR1 PRHDT and CDR2 FYEKMQ (reference sequence). The CDR3 contains 11 residues. Trimming removed 3 bases at V and 4 bases at J, with 3 bases between. Sequencing used immunoSEQ multiplex PCR; TCRdb keeps in-frame clones, though not all of them. Of approximately 59,000 clones in the sample, around 80% are singletons; the top ten hold about an eighth. The gene calls are TRBV13 and TRBJ2-5; no firm D call. Sequences were derived from PBMCs, sampled before anti-PD-1 treatment. This TCR was recovered from a human donor with basal cell carcinoma. In nucleotides, the CDR3 is TGTGCCAGCAGCTTTGGAGAGACCCAGTACTTC. It yields the protein CASSFGETQYF. Variable domain in full (rest from reference TRBV13 and TRBJ2-5): AAGVIQSPRHLIKEKRETATLKCYPIPRHDTVYWYQQGPGQDPQFLISFYEKMQSDKGSIPDRFSAQQFSDYHSELNMSSLELGDSALYFCASSFGETQYFGPGTRLLVL.